This is a list of T cell receptor beta chains from one sample in a study of technical replicates of blood from several donors. Using immunoSEQ multiplex PCR, the repertoire was profiled, and TCRdb retains in-frame clones only, with some absent. The sample lists about 73,000 clones, roughly 93% occurring once. The sample comprised T cells isolated from PBMCs. Receptors originate from a human donor in good health. The CDR3 runs from the conserved cysteine through the conserved F or W.

TRBJ1-3 TRBV30 CAWRRDRGVDTIYF
TRBJ2-7 TRBV27 CASSPPGSYEQYF
TRBJ1-5 TRBV29-1 CSATTGGQPQHF
TRBJ2-2 TRBV7-6 CASSPFPSGANTGELFF
TRBJ1-2 TRBV10-3 CAISESLIGGANYGYTF
TRBJ1-2 TRBV2 CASSDQGTGLLYGYTF
TRBJ2-7 TRBV7-9 CASSQIPPAEGGEQYF
TRBJ2-5 TRBV4-1 CASRAGRGGGGEETQYF
TRBJ2-2 TRBV5-4 CASRLYGATGELFF
TRBJ1-1 TRBV10-3 CAIKEAPNTEAFF
TRBJ2-1 TRBV2 CASSLGLAGGWDEQFF
TRBJ2-7 TRBV21-1 CASSRGGIAYEQYF
TRBJ1-1 TRBV5-6 CASSLGTSLYSNTEAFF
TRBJ1-1 TRBV6-5 CASRNLGPNTEAFF
TRBJ1-5 TRBV10-3 CAISEAGGRNQPQHF
TRBJ2-5 TRBV25-1 CASSDAGQLETQYF
TRBJ1-5 TRBV5-1 CASSLAVNVPPQHF
TRBJ2-3 TRBV2 CASSWFPGQGTDTQYF
TRBJ1-3 TRBV2 CASSESRTVSGNTIYF
TRBJ2-5 TRBV7-8 CASSLAGTSGRLETQYF
TRBJ2-7 TRBV5-1 CASSLRAGTSYEQYF
TRBJ1-2 TRBV5-5 CASSSDRGPGYTF
TRBJ1-1 TRBV7-9 CASSQFSEAFF
TRBJ2-4 TRBV11-3 CASRPGRGGSAKNIQYF
TRBJ2-1 TRBV4-2 CASSPLVQRQYNEQFF
TRBJ2-7 TRBV6-1 CASRDRGPYEQYF
TRBJ2-7 TRBV10-2 CASSGGQSSYEQYF
TRBJ2-2 TRBV7-3 CASSSQGPGFTGELFF
TRBJ1-1 TRBV6-4 CASSDSSTGGTEAFF
TRBJ2-1 TRBV29-1 CSGRQSLAGEQFF
TRBJ1-1 TRBV19 CASRDRLNTEAFF
TRBJ1-2 TRBV5-6 CASRSDRGNYGYTF
TRBJ2-7 TRBV6-1 CASRDSTREQYF
TRBJ1-2 TRBV27 CASSSQGIEGYTF
TRBJ1-2 TRBV9 CASLGGTGTGYTF